This entry is about one TCR beta chain. Its cognate antigen has yet to be identified. The sample holds no much larger clone one base away, and base qualities are not on file. This entry comes from a study of cytomegalovirus exposure and HLA in healthy donors (dated by TCRdb to 2015 to 2018). Background on the whole study: A later analysis indicated that the roughly 120 validation repertoires were generated on the platform also employed for the 650 to 850 repertoires of the first cohort. A separate validation cohort of 100 to 150 different subjects was used in addition to the 666-subject first cohort. The study aimed to test whether signatures of past pathogen exposure could be identified by cataloging public T cell receptors. To predict cytomegalovirus infection status, the study combined high-throughput TCR immunosequencing, statistical association of individual TCRs with disease status, and machine learning. General findings and caveats noted by the study authors: All 120 repertoires were used to score co-occurrence in the validation cohort in a later analysis, because that analysis had no HLA typing for the cohort. In the study, about 150 TCR beta chains were listed as associated with cytomegalovirus. A later analysis found that TCRs clustered in the first cohort also tended to co-occur in the 130 or so validation repertoires, with 94% of cluster scores above 0. Cytomegalovirus status was reported to be diagnosed by the classifier with high specificity and sensitivity in both the original and validation cohorts. In vitro tests confirmed that three of the cytomegalovirus-associated TCR beta chains recognize cytomegalovirus antigens. Across donors, most TCR sequences were observed very rarely, whereas some public TCRs were present in many individuals. The authors suggested that the approach could potentially be extended to other disease states and immunological phenotypes.

The donors belonged to the validation cohort of approximately 130 subjects, which was separate from the roughly 670-subject first cohort. The junction shows trimming of 0 bases on V and 9 bases on J, plus 12 bases between the germline ends. Including cysteine and phenylalanine, the CDR3 has 14 amino acids. The only DNA kept is the CDR3, 42 bases in frame from the first base. From the germline V gene (reference sequence), CDR1 is LNHNV and CDR2 is YYDKDF. The method was the immunoSEQ multiplex PCR assay. Regarding the original processing steps: To diagnose cytomegalovirus status from the catalog of TCR beta chain sequences, a statistical classification framework was built. The source is immuneACCESS, and TCRdb retained only in-frame sequences with V and J called. Part of the clones is not carried over; for the studies checked, unresolved V genes explain less than half of this, and the remainder is unexplained. The V and J calls and clone size were taken over from that table, and D and trimming were inferred from the DNA. The sample table shows some 330,000 clones, and 86% are seen once. The ten largest clonotypes hold around 0.84% of the sample.

The rearrangement joined TRBV15 to TRBJ2-1; perhaps TRBD1 is the D gene, with 6 bases matching. The sequenced material came from PBMCs. The TCR was taken from a woman younger than 30 in good health and CMV-seronegative. For the CDR3, the sequence is CATSRDLDSFEQFF. The DNA is TGTGCCACCAGCAGAGACCTGGACAGTTTTGAGCAGTTCTTC.